This T cell receptor beta chain originates from a study of chemoradiotherapy in HPV16-positive cancers. The germline gives CDR1 LNHDA, CDR2 SQIVND (reference sequence). Trimming pared 3 bases from V and 0 bases from J, leaving 26 bases between. The CDR3 sequence is 20 residues long. The protocol was immunoSEQ multiplex PCR, while the TCRdb copy is restricted to in-frame clones and leaves out a portion. The sample records 29,000 or so clones, 91% being singletons. The specimen comprised blood, sampled from a patient who underwent chemoradiotherapy. The sequence came from a human donor with HPV-associated anogenital cancer. This chain links TRBV19 with TRBJ1-2; possible D gene TRBD1, 6 bases. The CDR3, as DNA: TGTGCCAGTAGTATTCGAGTACCGGGGACACCCCGGGGAACTAACTATGGCTACACCTTC. Translated: CASSIRVPGTPRGTNYGYTF.